This TCR beta chain comes out of a study of blood T cell repertoires in COVID-19. Across the study: Acute and convalescent COVID-19 samples came from the United States, Italy and Spain.

Clones were read by immunoSEQ multiplex PCR, and TCRdb kept only the in-frame ones, dropping some. The repertoire holds about 300,000 clones, with 80% to 90% as singletons. Germline CDR1 MNHEY, CDR2 SMNVEV (reference sequence). This CDR3 region has 12 residues. Trimming left V 8 bases short and J 4 bases short, with 11 bases between. Sequencing input: peripheral blood. This receptor was identified in a woman aged 50 to 60 with acute or convalescent COVID-19. The chain joins TRBV27 to TRBJ1-1, with unresolved D. Written as DNA, the CDR3 is TGTGCCAGCTGGGGAGGGTTCACTGAAGCTTTCTTT. It is translated as CASWGGFTEAFF.